Here is one T cell receptor (beta chain) with its context. What it binds is not known. The CDR3 is 14 amino acids. V lost 7 bases, J lost 4 bases, and 5 bases stayed unmatched. Germline assignment: CDR1 MNHEY and CDR2 SVGAGI. The study assayed 75,000 to 100,000 TCR templates per sample. Clones were sequenced by immunoSEQ multiplex PCR, and TCRdb holds only the in-frame ones, with some missing. The table records tens of thousands of clones, 90% to 95% of them present only once. These data belong to a study of siplizumab effects on memory and regulatory T cells. Overall study results and limits: Solely a minor proportion of alloreactive clones could be assigned to unstimulated subsets. Only a minority of proliferating CD4+ or CD8+ clones had an assignable naive or memory phenotype, with roughly 80-95% lacking one. The diversity of naive T cells seemed greater than that of memory cells, and their alloresponse contribution seemed major.

The sequence was obtained from a human donor in good health. Material for sequencing was non-Treg CD4+ T cells sorted from blood. The gene calls are TRBV6-5 and TRBJ2-7; 12 bases line up with TRBD2. CDR3 sequence reads: CASTPSGRGYEQYF. For the CDR3, the DNA is TGTGCCAGCACCCCTAGCGGGAGGGGGTACGAGCAGTACTTC.